Listed below are T cell receptor beta chains from one sample, sequenced in a study of cytomegalovirus exposure and HLA in healthy donors. Clones were read by immunoSEQ multiplex PCR, and TCRdb kept only the in-frame ones, dropping some. The sample holds about 250,000 clones; about 88% are singletons and the top ten take 12%. The sequenced material came from PBMCs. The receptors shown here come from a young man in good health and CMV-seropositive. CDR3s include the opening cysteine and the closing phenylalanine or tryptophan.

TRBV28	15	TRBJ1-5	CASRQSQGASQPQHF
TRBV20-1	11	TRBJ2-1	CSASTQIEQFF
TRBV5-8	13	TRBJ1-1	CASSFTTNTEAFF
TRBV5-4	16	TRBJ2-7	CASSPGAGVNFYEQYF
TRBV18	14	TRBJ2-5	CASSPGAVQETQYF
TRBV27	15	TRBJ2-5	CASSRGTGPFETQYF
TRBV5-3	14	TRBJ2-1	CARSLDRDYNEQFF
TRBV30	12	TRBJ2-7	CAWSPGAYEQYF
TRBV4-1	14	TRBJ2-7	CASSRGDFVNEQYF
TRBV2	10	TRBJ2-5	CASMEETQYF
TRBV7-2	16	TRBJ2-3	CASSPGASLPTDTQYF
TRBV6-5	11	TRBJ2-7	CASRTSYEQYF
TRBV6-4	13	TRBJ2-7	CASSLHRGNEQYF
TRBV29-1	12	TRBJ2-3	CSVDIFRNTQYF
TRBV10-2	13	TRBJ1-3	CASSWDSGNTIYF
TRBV5-4	15	TRBJ2-3	CASSSGRISTDTQYF
TRBV6-1	14	TRBJ2-7	CASSNLVLSYEQYF
TRBV6-1	14	TRBJ2-7	CASSEAQGAGEQYF
TRBV7-2	14	TRBJ1-4	CASSFGGINEKLFF
TRBV11-2	13	TRBJ1-2	CASRFGTEYGYTF
TRBV6-1	14	TRBJ1-2	CASRLRDRGGGYTF
TRBV18	17	TRBJ2-2	CASSPRRSGRHTGELFF
TRBV27	14	TRBJ1-1	CASSLSGGNTEAFF
TRBV7-9	17	TRBJ2-1	CASSSGHWGTRNNEQFF